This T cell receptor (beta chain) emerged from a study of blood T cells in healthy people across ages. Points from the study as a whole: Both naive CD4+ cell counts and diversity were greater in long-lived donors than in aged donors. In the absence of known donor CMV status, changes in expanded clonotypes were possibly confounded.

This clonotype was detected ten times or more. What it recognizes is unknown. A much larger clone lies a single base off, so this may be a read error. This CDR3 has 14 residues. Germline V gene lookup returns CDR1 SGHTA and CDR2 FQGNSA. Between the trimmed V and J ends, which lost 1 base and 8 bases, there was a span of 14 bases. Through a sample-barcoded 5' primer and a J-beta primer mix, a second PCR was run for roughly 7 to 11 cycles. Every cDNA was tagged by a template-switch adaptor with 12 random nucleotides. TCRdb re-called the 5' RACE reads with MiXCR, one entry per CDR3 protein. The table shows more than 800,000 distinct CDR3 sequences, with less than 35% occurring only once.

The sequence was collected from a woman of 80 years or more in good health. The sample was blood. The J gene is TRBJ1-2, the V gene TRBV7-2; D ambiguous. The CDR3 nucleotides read TGTGCCAGCAGCTTAGATGTAGGCCGAGGGGGCTACACCTTC. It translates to CASSLDVGRGGYTF.